Given below is one TCR beta chain in context. What it binds is not known. This sample was included in a study of siplizumab effects on memory and regulatory T cells. The method was immunoSEQ multiplex PCR; TCRdb's version includes in-frame clones alone and lacks a portion of them. The sample lists some 99,000 clones, approximately 90% occurring once. The study's findings and limits: The average Treg-derived proportion among mappable alloreactive CD4+ clones was 68.8% with siplizumab versus under 35% in controls. Naive or memory phenotype was unassignable for roughly 75-95% of proliferating CD4+ or CD8+ clones.

The TCR was taken from a human donor in good health. The sample taken for sequencing was Tregs sorted from blood.

The CDR3 bases are TGTGCCAGCAGCGGGGCGTCGGGAGTGGCAGATACGCAGTATTTT. Its translation is CASSGASGVADTQYF. The chain joins TRBV5-4 to TRBJ2-3; D perhaps matches TRBD2 (6 bases). Between the trimmed V and J ends, which lost 4 bases and 4 bases, there was a span of 16 bases. This CDR3 region has 15 residues. CDR1 is SGHNT and CDR2 is YYREEE in the germline V gene (reference sequence).